The 24 T cell receptor beta chains below all came from one sample that was sequenced in a study of regulatory T cells in long-lasting Graves disease. Arm-PCR with iRepertoire HTBI primers amplified the CDR3 regions for these TCR beta libraries. TCRdb analysed the multiplex PCR reads with MiXCR anew, one entry per CDR3 protein. The table includes around 400,000 distinct CDR3 sequences, approximately 25% detected once. The sample's time point: persistent/refractory GD, antithyroid drugs over 5 years with positive TRAb. TCR sequences were obtained from RNA taken from PBMCs. The sample in question was peripheral blood mononuclear cells (PBMCs), obtained when the disease was refractory, from a patient treated with antithyroid drugs. The receptor set was obtained from a woman aged 40 to 55 with Graves disease.

This clonotype was detected many times. The V call is TRBV10-3, the J call TRBJ2-7, with D perhaps matching TRBD2 (6 bases). The V and J ends lost 2 bases and 5 bases respectively, with 10 bases between them. The germline V gene has CDR1 ENHRY and CDR2 SYGVKD. The CDR3 consists of 13 residues. The DNA for the CDR3 is TGTGCCATCAGTGAGGTCAGGAGGGACGAGCAGTACTTC. Residues: CAISEVRRDEQYF.

This clonotype was picked up many times. The chain couples TRBV11-2 to TRBJ1-6, with 7 nucleotides matching TRBD1. V dropped 4 bases and J dropped 8; count of bases not matched to a gene: 5. The CDR3 is 14 amino acids. Germline CDR1 is SGHAT and CDR2 is FQNNGV. This CDR3 reads CASSSDRVDSPLHF. The CDR3 DNA is TGTGCCAGCAGCTCCGACAGGGTAGATTCACCCCTCCACTTT.

The V call is TRBV19, the J call TRBJ1-5; weak D call: TRBD1 (6 bases). Germline CDR1 and CDR2: LNHDA and SQIVND (reference sequence). Trimming took 6 bases from V and 0 from J, leaving 12 bases between them. The CDR3 loop spans 15 amino acids. In DNA form, the CDR3 reads TGTGCCAGTAGCAATACAGGGTCTAGCAATCAGCCCCAGCATTTT. It codes for CASSNTGSSNQPQHF.

Note on this clonotype: The germline gene is not matched at one end of the junction; a read error may be the cause. The V gene is TRBV6-1, the J gene TRBJ1-1; TRBD1 agrees at 8 bases. The CDR3 is made up of 14 amino acids. Germline V gene data show CDR1 as MNHNS and CDR2 as SASEGT. CDR3 sequence: CASKRAGGNTEAFF. The CDR3 region has the DNA TGTGCCAGCAAGCGGGCAGGGGGCAATACTGAGGCTTTCTTT.

This clonotype has a count of ten or more. The chain couples TRBV10-3 to TRBJ1-2, with D tentatively TRBD1 (6 bases). V dropped 4 bases and J dropped 5 bases, with 14 bases sitting between them. Germline V gene sequence: CDR1 ENHRY, CDR2 SYGVKD. This CDR3 comprises 14 residues. The CDR3 nucleotides read TGTGCCATCAGTGCCGGACAGCGGGGATATGGCTACACCTTC. It yields the protein CAISAGQRGYGYTF.

The table lists this clonotype with a few counts. J is TRBJ1-1 and V is TRBV6-1; the match to TRBD1 covers 7 bases. The junction had 7 bases not matched to a gene; V was cut back by 5 bases and J by 4 bases. The V gene's germline CDR1 is MNHNS and CDR2 SASEGT. The CDR3 extends over 14 amino acids. As DNA, the CDR3 is TGTGCCAGCAGTCGACTGACAGGGAGCACTGAAGCTTTCTTT. It encodes CASSRLTGSTEAFF.

The table lists this clonotype with a few counts. The chain joins TRBV28 to TRBJ2-3, with 8 bases that match TRBD2. After removal of 5 bases from V and 4 bases from J, the junction contained 11 bases not matched to a gene. Germline loops: CDR1 MDHEN, CDR2 SYDVKM. The CDR3 is 16 residues long. The CDR3 sequence: CASSPQAGAWADTQYF. CDR3 DNA: TGTGCCAGCAGTCCACAAGCGGGAGCTTGGGCAGATACGCAGTATTTT. The variable domain in full, with the rest retrieved from reference TRBV28 and TRBJ2-3, is DVKVTQSSRYLVKRTGEKVFLECVQDMDHENMFWYRQDPGLGLRLIYFSYDVKMKEKGDIPEGYSVSREKKERFSLILESASTNQTSMYLCASSPQAGAWADTQYFGPGTRLTVL.

This clonotype was picked up a small number of times. The rearrangement links TRBV29-1 to TRBJ1-2, with 8 bases fitting TRBD1. The CDR3 totals 13 residues. CDR1 is SQVTM, CDR2 ANQGSEA, per germline. J was trimmed by 11 bases and V by 6 bases; bases with no gene match: 14. CDR3 residues: CSVDRGAPKSYTF. In DNA form, the CDR3 reads TGCAGCGTAGACAGGGGCGCGCCTAAGTCGTACACCTTC.

The gene calls are TRBV7-9 and TRBJ2-1, with D hard to call. V lost 5 bases to trimming and J lost 0 bases, with 14 bases between them. CDR1 and CDR2 (germline): SEHNR, FQNEAQ (reference sequence). The CDR3 totals 16 residues. Here the CDR3 reads CASSPRYGSSYNEQFF. CDR3 nucleotides: TGTGCCAGCAGCCCTCGCTACGGAAGCTCCTACAATGAGCAGTTCTTC.

This clonotype has at least ten counts. The V and J genes are TRBV2 and TRBJ2-5; 14 positions agree with TRBD2. V was pared by 3 bases and J by 4 bases, with 4 bases of the junction left unmatched. CDR1 is SNHLY, CDR2 FYNNEI, per germline. The CDR3 runs 16 residues. The CDR3 DNA is TGTGCCAGCAGTGAGCAGGGACTAGCGGGAGCAGAGACCCAGTACTTC. It codes for CASSEQGLAGAETQYF.

The chain employs TRBV6-5 and TRBJ2-5; 8 bases are shared with TRBD2. The germline gives CDR1 MNHEY, CDR2 SVGAGI. The J segment lost 2 bases and the V segment lost 0 bases, leaving 5 bases of the junction unmatched. The CDR3 is 16 residues long. In DNA, the CDR3 is TGTGCCAGCAGTTACTCCGGGGCTAGCGGGCAAGAGACCCAGTACTTC. Encoded protein: CASSYSGASGQETQYF.

Here the CDR3 reads CASSSTENTGELFF. In nucleotides, the CDR3 is TGTGCCAGCAGTTCGACAGAAAACACCGGGGAGCTGTTTTTT. The chain employs TRBV12-3 or TRBV12-4 and TRBJ2-2; a weak D match, TRBD1 (5 bases). CDR3 length equals 14 residues. V dropped 4 bases and J dropped 2 bases, with 8 bases sitting between them.

The gene calls are TRBV25-1 and TRBJ2-1; TRBD1 might be the D (5 bases). The CDR3 consists of 15 residues. Germline V gene data show CDR1 as MGHDK and CDR2 as SYGVNS. The V end was cut by 8 bases, the J end by 8 bases, with 22 bases between. The CDR3: CASSPGESGFDEQFF. CDR3 coding DNA: TGTGCCAGCTCACCAGGAGAGTCAGGGTTCGATGAGCAGTTCTTC.

This clonotype was counted a few times. The gene calls are TRBV5-5 and TRBJ2-4; 7 nucleotides align to TRBD1. The CDR3 covers 13 residues. The germline gives CDR1 SGHKS, CDR2 YYEKEE (reference sequence). Germline trimming cut 4 bases from V and 12 bases from J; bases unmatched to any gene: 10. CDR3 sequence (DNA): TGTGCCAGCAGCCTGTGGGACAGCAAGAGTCAGTACTTC. This translates into CASSLWDSKSQYF.

Details on this clonotype: A much bigger clone sits one base away, suggesting this may be a read error. The chain uses TRBV7-2 and TRBJ2-5; D gene uncertain. Germline V CDR1 and CDR2: SGHTA, FQGNSA. The CDR3 length is 13 residues. CDR3 nucleotide sequence: TGTGCCGGCAGCCGACCCGAGCGAGAGACCCAGTACTTC. It codes for CAGSRPERETQYF. The entire variable domain, with the rest obtained from reference TRBV7-2 and TRBJ2-5, is as follows: GAGVSQSPSNKVTEKGKDVELRCDPISGHTALYWYRQSLGQGLEFLIYFQGNSAPDKSGLPSDRFSAERTGGSVSTLTIQRTQQEDSAVYLCAGSRPERETQYFGPGTRLLVL.

Many counts were recorded for this clonotype. J is TRBJ2-4 and V is TRBV11-2; no clear D. The CDR3 consists of 13 residues. Per germline, CDR1 SGHAT and CDR2 FQNNGV. Trimming took 1 base from V and 3 from J, leaving 4 bases between them. Here the CDR3 reads CASSLGGKNIQYF. In DNA form, the CDR3 reads TGTGCCAGCAGCTTAGGAGGCAAAAACATTCAGTACTTC.

A few counts support this clonotype. The chain has TRBV19 and TRBJ1-3; unclear D gene. The germline V gene has CDR1 LNHDA and CDR2 SQIVND (reference sequence). V was pared by 5 bases and J by 2 bases, with 10 bases between. The CDR3 runs 14 residues. The DNA for the CDR3 is TGTGCCAGTAGTTACAGAGGTCCTGGAAACACCATATATTTT. Protein product: CASSYRGPGNTIYF.

On this clonotype: The junction differs from germline at one of its ends, possibly a read error. The V gene is TRBV7-9, the J gene TRBJ2-7; D unresolved. Germline assignment: CDR1 SEHNR and CDR2 FQNEAQ (reference sequence). CDR3 length: 16 amino acids. The CDR3 DNA reads as TGTGCCAGCGGCTTAGATGCGATGGGTCAGCACTACGAGCAGTACTTC. Its translation is CASGLDAMGQHYEQYF.

CDR3 DNA: TGTGCCAGCAGCCCTATAGGACTAGCAGCCGGAGGGGCCAAAAACATTCAGTACTTC. Protein sequence: CASSPIGLAAGGAKNIQYF. The rearrangement links TRBV28 to TRBJ2-4, with TRBD2 matching 8 bases. From germline, CDR1 is MDHEN and CDR2 SYDVKM. The CDR3 sequence is 19 residues long. J gave up 1 base and V 6 bases, and 17 bases lay outside the gene matches.

The CDR3 loop reads CASSRGRTQGTEQYF. CDR3 nucleotide sequence: TGTGCCAGCAGCCGGGGGAGAACTCAGGGGACCGAGCAGTACTTC. The V call is TRBV7-8, the J call TRBJ2-7, with D tentatively TRBD1 or TRBD2 (6 bases each). CDR1 SGHVS and CDR2 FQNEAQ come from the germline V gene. The CDR3 runs to 15 residues. V dropped 5 bases and J dropped 6 bases, with 20 bases sitting between them.

CDR3 protein: CSASAGYGYTF. The DNA for the CDR3 is TGCAGTGCTAGTGCTGGGTACGGCTACACCTTC. The chain uses TRBV20-1 and TRBJ1-2; D is unresolved. Between the trimmed V and J ends, which lost 3 bases and 8 bases, there was a span of 10 bases. The CDR3 is 11 amino acids. Germline V gives CDR1 DFQATT, CDR2 SNEGSKA (reference sequence).

This clonotype was recorded a few times. This chain uses TRBV5-1 with TRBJ2-7; 7 bases agree with TRBD1. CDR1 and CDR2 (germline): SGHRS, YFSETQ. With 0 bases clipped from V and 2 bases from J, the junction kept 8 bases outside the gene matches. There are 16 residues in the CDR3. The chain's CDR3 is CASSLGPPGTAYEQYF. CDR3 nucleotides: TGCGCCAGCAGCTTGGGACCCCCCGGGACAGCCTACGAGCAGTACTTC.

The chain recombines TRBV3-1 with TRBJ2-3, with a tentative D call TRBD2 (6 bases). Germline V lookup: CDR1 LGHDT, CDR2 YNNKEL (reference sequence). V was trimmed by 0 bases and J by 10 bases, leaving 8 bases between them. The CDR3 spans 12 residues. CDR3 sequence (DNA): TGTGCCAGCAGCCAAGAGAGGAGGGCGCAGTATTTT. Translating it yields CASSQERRAQYF.

In this sample, this clonotype turned up a few times. The chain recombines TRBV6-1 with TRBJ2-4; TRBD1 might be the D (6 bases). V was shortened by 6 bases and J by 0 bases, with 15 bases between the two germline ends. The CDR3 length is 16 residues. Germline CDR1 MNHNS, CDR2 SASEGT. The CDR3 spells CASSLGTSVAKNIQYF. CDR3 in DNA: TGTGCCAGCAGCCTAGGGACATCAGTAGCCAAAAACATTCAGTACTTC.